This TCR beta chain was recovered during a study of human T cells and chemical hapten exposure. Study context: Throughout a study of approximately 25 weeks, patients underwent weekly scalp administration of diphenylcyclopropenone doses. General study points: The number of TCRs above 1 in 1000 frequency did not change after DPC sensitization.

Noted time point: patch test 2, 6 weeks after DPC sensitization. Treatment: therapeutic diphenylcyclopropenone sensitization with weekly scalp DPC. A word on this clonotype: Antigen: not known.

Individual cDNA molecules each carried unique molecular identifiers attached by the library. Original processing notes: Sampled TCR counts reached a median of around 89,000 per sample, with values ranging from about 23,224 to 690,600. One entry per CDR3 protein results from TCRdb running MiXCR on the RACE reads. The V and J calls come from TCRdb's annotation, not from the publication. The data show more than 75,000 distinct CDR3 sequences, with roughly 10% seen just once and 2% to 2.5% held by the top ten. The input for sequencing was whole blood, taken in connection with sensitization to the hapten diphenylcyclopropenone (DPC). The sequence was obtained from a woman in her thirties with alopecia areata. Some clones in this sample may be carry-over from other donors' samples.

CDR3 loop: CASSLRTTSPLHF. CDR3 coding DNA: TGTGCCAGCAGCCTCCGTACAACTTCACCCCTCCACTTT. The chain is built from TRBV11-1 and TRBJ1-6; no definite D call. CDR3 length equals 13 residues. V lost 5 bases and J lost 9, with 11 bases in between. The germline CDR1 and CDR2 sequences are SGHAT and FQDESV (reference sequence).